The sequence of this T cell receptor (beta chain) was determined in a study of read filtering for tumor transcriptome and immune sequencing. The wider study: RNA-seq yielded only about 75 to 1273 TCR reads, IR-seq about 4 to 10.27 million.

Note on this clonotype: A much larger clone sits a single nucleotide away, making a read error possible.

V dropped 8 bases and J dropped 1 base, with 6 bases sitting between them. Germline CDR1 and CDR2: MDHEN and SYDVKM. This CDR3 spans 12 amino acids. Molecular barcoded adaptors covering alpha/delta and beta/gamma chains were used on roughly 400 ng RNA. TCRdb analysed the reads with MiXCR anew, one entry per CDR3 protein. The table shows around 130,000 distinct CDR3 sequences, with 10% to 15% occurring only once. The origin of this receptor is a donor aged 40 or older with multiple myeloma. Input material: a population of CD138-negative cells sorted from bone marrow. V gene TRBV28 combines with J gene TRBJ2-1; D possibly corresponds to TRBD1 (6 bases). The CDR3 DNA sequence: TGTGCCAGCGGGACATCCTACAATGAGCAGTTCTTC. This sequence encodes CASGTSYNEQFF.